The rows below give T cell receptor beta chains drawn from one sample of a study of cytomegalovirus exposure and HLA in healthy donors. TCRdb keeps only in-frame clones here, not all; method: immunoSEQ multiplex PCR. The table shows 250,000 to 400,000 clones, with roughly 88% occurring only once. Sequences were obtained from PBMCs. Receptors originate from a man aged 25 to 45 in good health and CMV-seronegative. CDR3s include the opening cysteine and the closing phenylalanine or tryptophan. Fields, in order: CDR3 DNA, CDR3 protein, clone size, V gene, J gene, D gene. A D gene is named only where the DNA matches it firmly. Size is stated for part of the rows, as once, few or many counts, or as a class when the clone is expanded.

TGTGCTAGTGGTTCGGGACAGGGGGCGCCTGGGGCCAACGTCCTGACTTTC	CASGSGQGAPGANVLTF	once	TRBV12-5	TRBJ2-6	TRBD1
TGCGCCAGCAGCTTGGATGCGGGACTCGAGCAGTACTTC	CASSLDAGLEQYF	.	TRBV5-1	TRBJ2-7	.
TGTGCCAGCAGCCCGACCGGGACAGGGGCCTACGAGCAGTACTTC	CASSPTGTGAYEQYF	.	TRBV7-9	TRBJ2-7	TRBD1
TGTGCCTGGAGTGTACCCCGGGGATTTCAGCGGGGGGTTCACGAGCAGTACTTC	CAWSVPRGFQRGVHEQYF	.	TRBV30	TRBJ2-7	TRBD2
TGCGCCAGCAGCCAAGATGGAAGGGGTCGATTGATGAATGAGCAGTTCTTC	CASSQDGRGRLMNEQFF	.	TRBV4-3	TRBJ2-1	.
TGTGCCAGCAGCGCGGGACAGGGGAACAATCAGCCCCAGCATTTT	CASSAGQGNNQPQHF	.	TRBV7-9	TRBJ1-5	TRBD1
TGTGCCAGCAAGGGGACAGTAAGGTTTCGGCAAGGCTACACCTTC	CASKGTVRFRQGYTF	once	TRBV2	TRBJ1-2	TRBD1
TGTGCCACTCGCCGGGACAAATCTTTCGGGGAGCTGTTTTTT	CATRRDKSFGELFF	.	TRBV19	TRBJ2-2	.
TGTGCCAGCAGCCTAGCGGGGCGTAGCACAGATACGCAGTATTTT	CASSLAGRSTDTQYF	.	TRBV5-4	TRBJ2-3	TRBD2
TGTGCCAGCAGAACAGGGATCTTGGGAGAGACCCAGTACTTC	CASRTGILGETQYF	.	TRBV6-5	TRBJ2-5	.
TGTGCCAGCTCACTCGAACAGGGGGCATATGGCTACACCTTC	CASSLEQGAYGYTF	.	TRBV18	TRBJ1-2	TRBD1
TGCGCCAGCAGCTTGGCCGAGGGAATGTTCACTGAAGCTTTCTTT	CASSLAEGMFTEAFF	once	TRBV5-1	TRBJ1-1	.
TGTGCCAGCACCCGACCGGACTCGGGTACAGATACGCAGTATTTT	CASTRPDSGTDTQYF	.	TRBV7-9	TRBJ2-3	.
TGTGCCAGTAGTATAGGGCCGCCAGGCACAGATACGCAGTATTTT	CASSIGPPGTDTQYF	.	TRBV19	TRBJ2-3	.
TGTGCCAGCAGCGAGGGGATACAGGGATCGGGGGAAAAACTGTTTTTT	CASSEGIQGSGEKLFF	.	TRBV9	TRBJ1-4	.
TGTGCCAGCAGCTTACAGGGTACAAACACTGAAGCTTTCTTT	CASSLQGTNTEAFF	.	TRBV7-6	TRBJ1-1	.
TGTGCCAGCTCACCGACGACTAGCCGGGGCTCGGGTACGCAGTATTTT	CASSPTTSRGSGTQYF	.	TRBV18	TRBJ2-3	TRBD2
TGTGCCAGCTCCCGAGGAGGGGATCGTAATGGCTACACCTTC	CASSRGGDRNGYTF	.	TRBV18	TRBJ1-2	.
TGCGCCAGCAGCCCAGAAAGGACACAGACCTCCTACGAGCAGTACTTC	CASSPERTQTSYEQYF	.	TRBV4-3	TRBJ2-7	.
TGTGCCAGCAGCTTTCGGCGGGGGGGGGAGACCCAGTACTTC	CASSFRRGGETQYF	.	TRBV7-2	TRBJ2-5	TRBD2
TGTGCCAGCAGCACCCACGGGAACTCTGGAAACACCATATATTTT	CASSTHGNSGNTIYF	.	TRBV11-2	TRBJ1-3	.
TGTGCCAGCAGCCGCGACAGATCCTCTGGAAACACCATATATTTT	CASSRDRSSGNTIYF	.	TRBV7-2	TRBJ1-3	.
TGCGCCAGCGCTAAGCTAGCGGGGGGGTACTCCTACAATGAGCAGTTCTTC	CASAKLAGGYSYNEQFF	.	TRBV5-1	TRBJ2-1	TRBD2
TGCGCCAGCAGCCAAACCTTAACAAGGGGCCGGAATCAGCCCCAGCATTTT	CASSQTLTRGRNQPQHF	.	TRBV4-1	TRBJ1-5	.